This T cell receptor (beta chain) is drawn from a study of blood T cells in healthy people across ages. Whole-study results and caveats: PBMCs that were unsorted prevented a conclusive naive versus antigen-experienced comparison. Both naive CD4+ cell counts and diversity were greater in long-lived donors than in aged donors. Across the age range, TCR beta diversity per million T cells fell in a roughly linear way.

Then a second PCR, running about 6 to 11 cycles, was carried out with a sample-barcoded 5' primer and a J-beta primer mix. At least 2.5 million CDR3-containing paired-end reads were obtained per sample. TCRdb re-called the 5' RACE reads with MiXCR, one entry per CDR3 protein. The data contain over 300,000 distinct CDR3 sequences, about 52% of them singletons. A note on this clonotype: The antigen remains undetermined.

Germline-derived CDR1 and CDR2 are DFQATT and SNEGSKA (reference sequence). CDR3 size: 13 residues. V lost 3 bases to trimming and J lost 6 bases, with 13 bases between them. Sample: blood. J is TRBJ2-3 and V is TRBV20-1; tentatively, D is TRBD1 or TRBD2 (5 bases each). The sequence derives from a man aged 60 to 75 in good health. The chain's CDR3 is CSARATWGDTQYF. The CDR3 nucleotides are TGCAGTGCTAGGGCGACCTGGGGGGATACGCAGTATTTT.